Only one count was recorded for the clone carrying this T cell receptor (beta chain). Its antigen is unidentified. This sample was included in a study of T cell repertoires in cytomegalovirus infection. As for the study in general: It can be stated that public TCR beta signatures indicated CMV infection as well as a matching HLA type.

V was shortened by 4 bases and J by 12 bases, with 20 bases between the two germline ends. The germline gives CDR1 DFQATT, CDR2 SNEGSKA (reference sequence). The CDR3 has 13 amino acids. From the reads, TCRdb called clonotypes with MiXCR, one entry per CDR3 protein. Of roughly 180,000 distinct CDR3 sequences listed, 28% are singletons. Findings of the study overall: People with CMV and the relevant HLA were identified by cumulative public TCR beta family frequency. HLA-C-restricted TCR beta clonotypes specific for CMV led the ex vivo response.

The sequenced sample was PBMCs. The sequence derives from a human donor in good health (CMV status not recorded). Some clones in this sample may be carry-over from other donors' samples. V usage is TRBV20-1 and J usage is TRBJ2-3; D is ambiguous. The CDR3 here is CSAMIPQAPAQYF. CDR3 bases: TGCAGTGCTATGATTCCCCAGGCACCGGCCCAGTATTTT.